Listed below are T cell receptor beta chains from one sample, sequenced in a study of glioma-infiltrating T cells. In TCRdb, the multiplex PCR reads were re-called with MiXCR into one record per CDR3 protein. The sample yields approximately 190,000 distinct CDR3 sequences, 30% to 40% seen once. The sample was glioma tissue, nonneoplastic brain tissue, or PBMCs (not recorded which). All receptors derive from a human donor with low-grade glioma or glioblastoma, undergoing nonglioma brain surgery, or in good health (not recorded which). Both conserved end residues are part of each CDR3. D genes are given only for firm matches. Some rows mark clone size as missing; the rest say once, few, many or name a class of expanded clone.

cdr3_aa,cdr3_nt,v_call,j_call,d_call,clone_size
CASTTAGRLPGNEQFF,TGTGCCAGCACTACGGCGGGTAGGCTGCCAGGGAATGAGCAGTTCTTC,TRBV7-3,TRBJ2-1,-,few
CASSQRGILSNQPQHF,TGCGCCAGCAGCCAGAGGGGGATACTTAGCAATCAGCCCCAGCATTTT,TRBV4-1,TRBJ1-5,-,many
CASSLFGGARNTIYF,TGTGCCAGCAGCTTATTCGGGGGGGCACGGAACACCATATATTTT,TRBV7-2,TRBJ1-3,-,few
CASKPGPTRETQYF,TGTGCCAGCAAACCGGGCCCAACCCGAGAGACCCAGTACTTC,TRBV27,TRBJ2-5,-,once
CASSRVADGRDTQYF,TGCGCCAGCTCCCGGGTAGCGGACGGAAGAGATACGCAGTATTTT,TRBV5-1,TRBJ2-3,-,-
CASSLQGQGWDEQFF,TGTGCCAGCAGCTTACAGGGACAGGGTTGGGATGAGCAGTTCTTC,TRBV7-2,TRBJ2-1,TRBD1,many
CASSQGLAMHETQYF,TGTGCCAGCAGCCAAGGACTAGCGATGCATGAGACCCAGTACTTC,TRBV7-3,TRBJ2-5,TRBD2,many
CASSSGRGTVADTQYF,TGTGCCAGCAGCTCGGGACGGGGCACCGTGGCAGATACGCAGTATTTT,TRBV13,TRBJ2-3,-,-
CASSLFEFKGGYNSPLHF,TGTGCCAGCAGCTTATTTGAGTTCAAGGGGGGTTATAATTCACCCCTCCACTTT,TRBV7-8,TRBJ1-6,-,many
CDNSDRAGGQGKNEQFF,TGTGACAACAGTGACCGCGCAGGGGGACAGGGGAAAAATGAGCAGTTCTTC,TRBV24-1,TRBJ2-1,TRBD1,-
CASTLLASSSYNEQFF,TGTGCCAGCACCTTACTAGCTTCGAGCTCCTACAATGAGCAGTTCTTC,TRBV6-2/TRBV6-3,TRBJ2-1,-,many
CASSPGGETEAFF,TGTGCCAGCAGTCCAGGGGGGGAAACTGAAGCTTTCTTT,TRBV28,TRBJ1-1,TRBD1,-
CASSLAPGHVNEQFF,TGTGCCAGCAGCTTAGCTCCGGGACATGTGAATGAGCAGTTCTTC,TRBV7-9,TRBJ2-1,-,many
CSVVFQSPYGYTF,TGCAGCGTTGTCTTCCAGAGCCCTTATGGCTACACCTTC,TRBV29-1,TRBJ1-2,-,many
CASRPGTSGYNEQFF,TGTGCCAGCAGGCCCGGGACTAGCGGCTACAATGAGCAGTTCTTC,TRBV7-9,TRBJ2-1,TRBD2,many
CARRGTDNNSPLHF,TGTGCCAGACGCGGGACAGACAATAATTCACCCCTCCACTTT,TRBV2,TRBJ1-6,TRBD1,many
CSARTLNPASGSGSSKSSLYEQYF,TGCAGTGCTAGAACCCTAAACCCGGCTAGCGGGAGCGGGAGTTCGAAATCGTCGCTCTACGAGCAGTACTTC,TRBV20-1,TRBJ2-7,TRBD2,many
CASRQLAGTYEQYF,TGTGCCAGCAGACAACTAGCGGGCACCTACGAGCAGTACTTC,TRBV6-1,TRBJ2-7,TRBD2,-
CASSQTSQANQPQHF,TGTGCCAGCAGCCAGACGTCTCAAGCCAATCAGCCCCAGCATTTT,TRBV7-2,TRBJ1-5,-,many
CASSLVPSGVPTGEQYF,TGTGCCAGCAGCTTGGTGCCTAGCGGGGTTCCTACGGGTGAGCAGTACTTC,TRBV5-4,TRBJ2-7,TRBD2,few
CASSYTRTVYNSPLHF,TGTGCCAGCAGTTATACCCGGACAGTCTATAATTCACCCCTCCACTTT,TRBV3-1,TRBJ1-6,-,few
CASTSTGQGPETQYF,TGTGCCAGTACTTCGACTGGACAGGGTCCGGAGACCCAGTACTTC,TRBV19,TRBJ2-5,TRBD1,few
CSARGGQGPFRDTIYF,TGCAGTGCTAGAGGGGGACAGGGGCCTTTCAGGGACACCATATATTTT,TRBV20-1,TRBJ1-3,TRBD1,many
CASMGYSIQYF,TGTGCCAGTATGGGGTATAGCATTCAGTACTTC,TRBV19,TRBJ2-4,-,few
CASSQANGAGRKTQYF,TGTGCCAGCAGCCAAGCAAACGGGGCGGGAAGAAAGACCCAGTACTTC,TRBV3-1,TRBJ2-5,-,many
CASLEETGAPEAFF,TGTGCCAGCCTAGAGGAGACAGGGGCCCCTGAAGCTTTCTTT,TRBV12-3/TRBV12-4,TRBJ1-1,TRBD1,many
CASKLAVSSYNEQFF,TGCGCCAGCAAGCTAGCGGTCAGCTCCTACAATGAGCAGTTCTTC,TRBV4-1,TRBJ2-1,TRBD2,many